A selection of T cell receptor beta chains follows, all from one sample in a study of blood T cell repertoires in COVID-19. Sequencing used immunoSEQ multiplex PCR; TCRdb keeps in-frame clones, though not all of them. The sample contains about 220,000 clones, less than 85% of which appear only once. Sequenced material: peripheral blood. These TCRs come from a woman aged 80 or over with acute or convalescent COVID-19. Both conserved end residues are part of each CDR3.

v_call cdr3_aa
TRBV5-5 CASSRQGMNTEAFF
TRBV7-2 CASSLMVGGTEKLFF
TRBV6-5 CASSYQSDRAGYTF
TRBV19 CASSIFGTSEGHEQYF
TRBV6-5 CASGSLAGAYEQYF
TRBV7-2 CASSYLGQKMGEQYF
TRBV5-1 CASSLAAGWTAAGYTF
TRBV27 CASSSLTRPFTDTQYF
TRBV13 CASSGGEKLFF
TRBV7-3 CASSKWGSGMNTEAFF
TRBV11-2 CASSPTRALTDTQYF
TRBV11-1 CASSLDPTGVDSPLHF
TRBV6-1 CASSEASPGLEQYF
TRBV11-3 CASSLIRNYGYTF
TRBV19 CASSPGRVTGANVLTF
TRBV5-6 CASSLGRTNEQFF
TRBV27 CASSSVSGQGTSGANVLTF